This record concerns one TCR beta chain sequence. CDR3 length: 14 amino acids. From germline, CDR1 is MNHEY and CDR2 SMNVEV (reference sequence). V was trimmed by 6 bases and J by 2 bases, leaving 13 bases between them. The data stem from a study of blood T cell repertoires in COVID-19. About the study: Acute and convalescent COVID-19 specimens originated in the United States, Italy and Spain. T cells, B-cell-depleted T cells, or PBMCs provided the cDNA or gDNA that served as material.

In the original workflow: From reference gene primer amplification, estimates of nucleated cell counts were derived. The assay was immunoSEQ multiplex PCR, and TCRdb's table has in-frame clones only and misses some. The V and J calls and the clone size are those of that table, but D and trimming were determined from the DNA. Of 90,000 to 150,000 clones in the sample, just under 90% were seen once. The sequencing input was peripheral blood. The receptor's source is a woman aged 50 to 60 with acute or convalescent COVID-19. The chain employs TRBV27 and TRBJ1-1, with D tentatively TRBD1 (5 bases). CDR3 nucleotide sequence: TGTGCCAGCAGAATTCACAGGTATAACACTGAAGCTTTCTTT. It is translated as CASRIHRYNTEAFF.